Presented here are 32 T cell receptor beta chains from one specimen sequenced in a study of cytomegalovirus exposure and HLA in healthy donors. The PCR had 60 Vbeta and 13 Jbeta primers. Generated by immunoSEQ multiplex PCR, the TCRdb table keeps only in-frame clones and is missing some. The data show under 150,000 clones, 80% seen once. The sample consisted of PBMCs. The receptors derive from a man aged 25-45 years in good health and CMV-seronegative.

The chain links TRBV5-6 to TRBJ2-5; possibly TRBD2 for D (6 bases). Gene TRBJ2-7 matches the end of the DNA better, so the J call may be wrong. The CDR3 sequence is 16 residues long. The V gene's germline CDR1 is SGHDT and CDR2 YYEEEE. This chain's CDR3 is CASSYVGTASIYEQYF. In DNA form, the CDR3 reads TGTGCCAGCAGCTACGTGGGGACTGCCTCAATCTACGAGCAGTACTTC.

The CDR3 spells CSTGQGFTDTQYF. DNA of the CDR3: TGCAGCACAGGACAGGGATTCACAGATACGCAGTATTTT. The J gene is TRBJ2-3, the V gene TRBV29-1; TRBD1 matches 8 bases. V was clipped by 8 bases and J by 2 bases; unmatched bases: 6. Germline loops: CDR1 SQVTM, CDR2 ANQGSEA. The CDR3 is 13 residues long.

The chain recombines TRBV18 with TRBJ1-1; D might be TRBD1 (6 bases). Germline values: CDR1 KGHSH, CDR2 LQKENI. The CDR3 consists of 13 residues. The ends were cut back, 5 bases at V and 4 bases at J, with 11 bases in the middle. The CDR3 spells CASSGDIATEAFF. The CDR3 bases are TGTGCCAGCTCAGGGGACATTGCCACTGAAGCTTTCTTT. Full variable domain (missing parts from reference TRBV18 and TRBJ1-1): NAGVMQNPRHLVRRRGQEARLRCSPMKGHSHVYWYRQLPEEGLKFMVYLQKENIIDESGMPKERFSAEFPKEGPSILRIQQVVRGDSAAYFCASSGDIATEAFFGQGTRLTVV.

The chain joins TRBV4-3 to TRBJ2-3, with 8 bases lining up with TRBD1. This CDR3 is built from 17 residues. Germline trimming cut 4 bases from V and 1 base from J; bases unmatched to any gene: 10. The germline V gene encodes CDR1 LGHNA and CDR2 YSLEER. The CDR3 here is CASSPTGQDEGTDTQYF. CDR3 nucleotide sequence: TGCGCCAGCAGCCCGACGGGACAGGACGAGGGCACAGATACGCAGTATTTT.

The chain combines TRBV29-1 with TRBJ1-3, with D possibly matching TRBD1 (5 bases). Germline V gene data show CDR1 as SQVTM and CDR2 as ANQGSEA. V was cut by 3 bases and J by 0 bases, with 9 bases left in between. The CDR3 consists of 14 residues. CDR3 loop: CSVDGGTSGNTIYF. As DNA, the CDR3 is TGCAGCGTTGATGGGGGGACCTCTGGAAACACCATATATTTT.

V usage is TRBV29-1 and J usage is TRBJ2-2; D call uncertain. Looked up from germline, CDR1 is SQVTM and CDR2 is ANQGSEA. V was cut by 5 bases and J by 6 bases, with 13 bases left in between. This CDR3 contains 13 residues. In nucleotides, the CDR3 is TGCAGCGTTCGTTCCCTCGGTGCCGGGGAGCTGTTTTTT. Translated: CSVRSLGAGELFF.

The genes are TRBV4-2 and TRBJ2-1; TRBD2 agrees at 9 bases. CDR3 length equals 15 residues. Germline V gene lookup returns CDR1 LGHNA and CDR2 YNFKEQ. J gave up 10 bases and V 2 bases, and 9 bases lay outside the gene matches. The CDR3 nucleotides read TGTGCCAGCAGCCAAAAACCGGGACTAGCAGAAGAGCAGTTCTTC. This sequence encodes CASSQKPGLAEEQFF.

The chain uses TRBV6-5 and TRBJ2-7; a weak D match, TRBD1 (5 bases). Trimming cost V 2 bases and J 2 bases, with 13 bases left between them. Looked up from germline, CDR1 is MNHEY and CDR2 is SVGAGI. The length of the CDR3 is 15 residues. Here the CDR3 DNA reads TGTGCCAGCAGTTACGTGTCAGGGTCTCCCTACGAGCAGTACTTC. Protein sequence: CASSYVSGSPYEQYF.

The V gene is TRBV10-2, the J gene TRBJ2-7; D is ambiguous. The CDR3 runs 13 residues. Germline V lookup: CDR1 WSHSY, CDR2 SAAADI. The germline V and J ends were trimmed by 3 bases and 3 bases, with 9 bases remaining between them. The CDR3 spells CASSEAPYYEQYF. The CDR3 region has the DNA TGCGCCAGCAGTGAAGCCCCCTACTACGAGCAGTACTTC.

The chain has TRBV5-1 and TRBJ2-5; D may be TRBD1 (7 bases). Looked up from germline, CDR1 is SGHRS and CDR2 is YFSETQ. The CDR3 runs to 17 residues. Trimming took off 4 bases at V and 3 bases at J, with 22 bases between the two ends. This CDR3 reads CASSPRGASAWEETQYF. The CDR3 DNA reads as TGCGCCAGCAGCCCCAGGGGGGCTAGCGCATGGGAAGAGACCCAGTACTTC.

This chain joins TRBV28 and TRBJ2-5; 9 nucleotides agree with TRBD2. Germline CDR1 is MDHEN and CDR2 is SYDVKM. This CDR3 comprises 16 residues. V was pared by 5 bases and J by 4 bases, with 11 bases of the junction left unmatched. CDR3 residues: CASSQTGTSKRETQYF. The CDR3 DNA sequence: TGTGCCAGCAGTCAAACCGGGACTAGCAAGAGAGAGACCCAGTACTTC.

The chain carries TRBV27 and TRBJ2-2, with TRBD2 identical over 9 bases. V lost 3 bases to trimming and J lost 6 bases; unmatched junction nucleotides: 5. This CDR3 spans 15 amino acids. The germline V gene encodes CDR1 MNHEY and CDR2 SMNVEV (reference sequence). The CDR3 DNA reads TGTGCCAGCAGTTTTGCTAGCGGGGTCGCCGGGGAGCTGTTTTTT. Translating it yields CASSFASGVAGELFF.

The CDR3 loop is CASSTQVESTDTQYF. The DNA of the CDR3 is TGTGCCAGTAGTACACAGGTGGAGAGCACAGATACGCAGTATTTT. The chain recombines TRBV19 with TRBJ2-3, with a weak D call TRBD1 (5 bases). Germline V gives CDR1 LNHDA, CDR2 SQIVND (reference sequence). CDR3 length: 15 amino acids. The V end lost 4 bases, the J end lost 0 bases, and 11 bases lay between the germline ends.

The V gene is TRBV10-1, the J gene TRBJ2-3; TRBD2 aligns across 8 bases. Germline CDR1 reads WNHNN; CDR2 reads SYGVQD (reference sequence). V trimming: 2 bases; J trimming: 0 bases; junction bases outside the gene matches: 1. The CDR3 has 15 residues. CDR3 bases: TGCGCCAGCAGTGAGCCTAGCGGGAGCACAGATACGCAGTATTTT. Protein product: CASSEPSGSTDTQYF.

This chain links TRBV7-8 with TRBJ2-5, with D perhaps TRBD1 (6 bases). The J call may be incorrect, as the DNA end agrees better with TRBJ2-7. CDR1 and CDR2 (germline): SGHVS, FQNEAQ. The CDR3 extends over 15 amino acids. CDR3 DNA: TGTGCCAGCAGCTTAGAGGCCGGACAGACCTACGAGCAGTACTTC. Amino acids: CASSLEAGQTYEQYF.

This clone came up once. The rearrangement links TRBV7-2 to TRBJ2-7; D not certain. This CDR3 contains 17 residues. The germline V gene has CDR1 SGHTA and CDR2 FQGNSA. V was pared by 3 bases and J by 2 bases, with 20 bases between. The CDR3 spells CASSFSYETAEPYEQYF. The DNA of the CDR3 is TGTGCCAGCAGCTTTTCTTACGAGACGGCGGAGCCCTACGAGCAGTACTTC.

The V gene is TRBV11-2, the J gene TRBJ2-3, with 9 bases aligning to TRBD2. Germline V lookup: CDR1 SGHAT, CDR2 FQNNGV. V was pared by 0 bases and J by 2 bases, with 9 bases of the junction left unmatched. The CDR3 runs 18 residues. CDR3 in amino acids: CASSLDLTSGTLTDTQYF. For the CDR3, the DNA is TGTGCCAGCAGCTTAGATCTGACTAGCGGTACACTCACAGATACGCAGTATTTT. The variable domain in full, completed from reference TRBV11-2 and TRBJ2-3, reads EAGVAQSPRYKIIEKRQSVAFWCNPISGHATLYWYQQILGQGPKLLIQFQNNGVVDDSQLPKDRFSAERLKGVDSTLKIQPAKLEDSAVYLCASSLDLTSGTLTDTQYFGPGTRLTVL.

The genes are TRBV27 and TRBJ1-2; TRBD1 is a possible D gene (6 bases). CDR1 is MNHEY, CDR2 SMNVEV, per germline (reference sequence). V lost 6 bases, J lost 7 bases, and 12 bases lay in between. This CDR3 has 12 amino acids. For the CDR3, the DNA is TGTGCCAGCAGGACAGGTAATTCTGGCTACACCTTC. It is translated as CASRTGNSGYTF.

The CDR3 loop reads CASSLTGYNQPQHF. The CDR3 DNA follows: TGTGCCAGCAGCTTGACAGGTTACAATCAGCCCCAGCATTTT. The chain uses TRBV7-2 and TRBJ1-5; a weak D match, TRBD1 (6 bases). Germline CDR1 and CDR2: SGHTA and FQGNSA. This CDR3 has 14 residues. Trimming shortened V by 3 bases and J by 3 bases, and 9 bases separated the two germline ends.

This rearrangement joins TRBV15 to TRBJ2-2; TRBD1 is a possible D gene (6 bases). V was trimmed by 0 bases and J by 3 bases, leaving 8 bases between them. CDR3 length: 15 amino acids. CDR1 LNHNV and CDR2 YYDKDF come from the germline V gene (reference sequence). CDR3 in DNA: TGTGCCACCAGCAGAGATACAGGGTACACCGGGGAGCTGTTTTTT. Its protein is CATSRDTGYTGELFF.

This chain uses TRBV5-6 with TRBJ2-3; the match to TRBD1 covers 7 bases. V gave up 4 bases and J gave up 0 bases; unmatched junction bases: 5. This CDR3 is built from 15 residues. Germline values: CDR1 SGHDT, CDR2 YYEEEE. In nucleotides, the CDR3 is TGTGCCAGCAGCCCTAGGGGGCAGAGCACAGATACGCAGTATTTT. It is translated as CASSPRGQSTDTQYF.

The rearrangement uses TRBV7-8 and TRBJ1-5, with D perhaps TRBD1 (5 bases). V was cut by 8 bases and J by 6 bases, with 20 bases left in between. The CDR3 is made up of 15 amino acids. Germline CDR1 and CDR2: SGHVS and FQNEAQ. In DNA form, the CDR3 reads TGTGCCAGCGGGAGGGGCGGGATATCAGTTCAGCCCCAGCATTTT. This encodes CASGRGGISVQPQHF. Complete variable domain (other parts from reference TRBV7-8 and TRBJ1-5): GAGVSQSPRYKVAKRGQDVALRCDPISGHVSLFWYQQALGQGPEFLTYFQNEAQLDKSGLPSDRFFAERPEGSVSTLKIQRTQQEDSAVYLCASGRGGISVQPQHFGDGTRLSIL.

The chain joins TRBV27 to TRBJ2-2; 14 nucleotides match TRBD2. The CDR3 spans 20 residues. Germline CDR1 is MNHEY and CDR2 is SMNVEV (reference sequence). Unmatched junction bases numbered 12, after V lost 6 bases and J lost 0 bases. CDR3 nucleotides: TGTGCCAGCAGGACATTGGGACTAGCGGGAGTTAGGCCGAACACCGGGGAGCTGTTTTTT. It encodes CASRTLGLAGVRPNTGELFF.

This chain's CDR3 is CASSLSVSGRPGTQYF. As DNA, the CDR3 is TGTGCCAGCAGCTTAAGCGTTAGCGGGAGGCCTGGGACCCAGTACTTC. The V and J genes are TRBV7-3 and TRBJ2-5, with 10 bases identical to TRBD2. Trimming at V came to 1 base and at J to 7 bases, leaving 9 bases not matched to a gene. The CDR3 runs to 16 residues. Germline V lookup: CDR1 SGHTA, CDR2 FQGTGA.

The chain is built from TRBV27 and TRBJ2-3, with D possibly being TRBD1 (5 bases). V was trimmed by 6 bases and J by 2 bases, leaving 15 bases between them. Germline CDR1 and CDR2: MNHEY and SMNVEV (reference sequence). The CDR3 is 15 amino acids. Here the CDR3 reads CASRTAGAPTDTQYF. The DNA for the CDR3 is TGTGCCAGCAGAACTGCTGGGGCACCCACAGATACGCAGTATTTT.

This chain links TRBV28 with TRBJ1-1, with D unresolved. Germline CDR1 and CDR2: MDHEN and SYDVKM. The V end lost 4 bases, the J end lost 7 bases, and 7 bases lay between the germline ends. CDR3 length equals 11 residues. Here the CDR3 DNA reads TGTGCCAGCAGTTCCCCCCGTGAAGCTTTCTTT. Protein sequence: CASSSPREAFF.

V usage is TRBV7-9 and J usage is TRBJ1-2; no firm D call. The CDR3 has 16 residues. Germline V lookup: CDR1 SEHNR, CDR2 FQNEAQ (reference sequence). V was shortened by 3 bases and J by 2 bases, with 16 bases between the two germline ends. The CDR3 reads CASSFGEGGPNYGYTF. DNA of the CDR3: TGTGCCAGCAGCTTTGGGGAAGGAGGTCCGAACTATGGCTACACCTTC.

This clone was counted only a few times. The chain uses TRBV6-5 and TRBJ1-2; 8 bases are a match to TRBD1. Germline CDR1 reads MNHEY; CDR2 reads SVGAGI. J lost 3 bases, V lost 6 bases, and 3 bases had no gene match. The length of the CDR3 is 13 residues. The chain's CDR3 is CASRDREDYGYTF. The CDR3, as DNA: TGTGCCAGCAGGGACAGGGAGGACTATGGCTACACCTTC.

This clone came up a few times. The V call is TRBV6-5, the J call TRBJ1-1, with D unclear. The V gene's germline CDR1 is MNHEY and CDR2 SVGAGI. The CDR3 spans 13 residues. V shed 6 bases and J shed 1 base, with 9 bases lying between them. CDR3 DNA: TGTGCCAGCAGCTCGGGAGGGAACACTGAAGCTTTCTTT. Protein: CASSSGGNTEAFF.

A few counts support this clone. The chain carries TRBV19 and TRBJ1-5; TRBD1 matches 8 bases. V shed 5 bases, J shed 6 bases, and the junction held 3 bases outside the gene matches. CDR3 length: 13 amino acids. Per the germline V gene, CDR1 is LNHDA and CDR2 is SQIVND (reference sequence). The CDR3 loop reads CASSLDRAQPQHF. The CDR3 region has the DNA TGTGCCAGTAGTCTGGACAGGGCTCAGCCCCAGCATTTT.

CDR3 region: CASRTGTKNTEAFF. The DNA of the CDR3 is TGTGCCAGCAGGACCGGGACAAAGAACACTGAAGCTTTCTTT. The chain carries TRBV6-5 and TRBJ1-1, with a possible D match to TRBD1 (6 bases). This CDR3 comprises 14 residues. From germline, CDR1 is MNHEY and CDR2 SVGAGI. Trimming removed 6 bases from V and 1 base from J, with 12 bases in between.

This chain links TRBV18 with TRBJ1-1; 9 bases are a match to TRBD1. The length of the CDR3 is 15 residues. Germline CDR1 and CDR2: KGHSH and LQKENI. Trimming at V came to 3 bases and at J to 9 bases, leaving 11 bases not matched to a gene. The CDR3 coding sequence is TGTGCCAGCTCACCTAATCCCGGGACAGGGAGCCAAGCTTTCTTT. Amino acids: CASSPNPGTGSQAFF.